These 32 T cell receptor beta chains originate from one sample sequenced in a study of blood T cell repertoires in COVID-19. Libraries were prepared by immunoSEQ multiplex PCR; TCRdb keeps only in-frame clonotypes and omits some of them. The sample has tens of thousands of clones; roughly nine tenths are singletons. Material: peripheral blood. The source of these receptors is a human donor with active COVID-19. The donor label of this sample is uncertain.

This clone appeared a single time. The V gene is TRBV9, the J gene TRBJ2-3, with TRBD2 matching over 10 bases. The CDR3 covers 16 residues. Germline V CDR1 and CDR2: SGDLS, YYNGEE. Losses at the gene ends were 4 bases for V and 3 bases for J; bases not matched to a gene: 8. In DNA, the CDR3 is TGTGCCAGCAGCCTCGGAGGTAGCGGGAGGACAGATACGCAGTATTTT. This translates into CASSLGGSGRTDTQYF.

A few counts support this clone. The chain employs TRBV7-3 and TRBJ2-1; the match to TRBD2 covers 7 bases. The V gene's germline CDR1 is SGHTA and CDR2 FQGTGA. The CDR3 has 14 residues. The V gene end was trimmed by 7 bases and the J gene end by 5 bases; junction bases not matched to a gene: 8. The CDR3 region has the DNA TGTGCCAGCAATCCGGGGGGAATTCACAATGAGCAGTTCTTC. It codes for CASNPGGIHNEQFF. Full variable domain (outside the CDR3, taken from reference TRBV7-3 and TRBJ2-1): GAGVSQTPSNKVTEKGKYVELRCDPISGHTALYWYRQSLGQGPEFLIYFQGTGAADDSGLPNDRFFAVRPEGSVSTLKIQRTERGDSAVYLCASNPGGIHNEQFFGPGTRLTVL.

The chain joins TRBV5-1 to TRBJ1-2, with a tentative D call TRBD1 (6 bases). Trimming removed 4 bases at V and 0 bases at J, with 19 bases between. CDR1 and CDR2 from the germline V gene are SGHRS and YFSETQ. CDR3 size: 17 residues. Written as DNA, the CDR3 is TGCGCCAGCAGCCCGTGGAACCGGGACACGACTAACTATGGCTACACCTTC. Its protein is CASSPWNRDTTNYGYTF. Together with reference TRBV5-1 and TRBJ1-2, the CDR3 gives the full variable domain: KAGVTQTPRYLIKTRGQQVTLSCSPISGHRSVSWYQQTPGQGLQFLFEYFSETQRNKGNFPGRFSGRQFSNSRSEMNVSTLELGDSALYLCASSPWNRDTTNYGYTFGSGTRLTVV.

The chain links TRBV7-9 to TRBJ2-5; D remains ambiguous. The CDR3 is 16 residues long. The germline V and J ends were trimmed by 5 bases and 0 bases, with 16 bases remaining between them. Germline V gene sequence: CDR1 SEHNR, CDR2 FQNEAQ (reference sequence). CDR3 nucleotide sequence: TGTGCCAGCAGCGCCCCGTATCCTAGGAACCAAGAGACCCAGTACTTC. Protein sequence: CASSAPYPRNQETQYF.

The CDR3 sequence is CASSPEGNEKLFF. The CDR3 DNA sequence: TGTGCCAGCTCACCGGAGGGAAATGAAAAACTGTTTTTT. The chain couples TRBV18 to TRBJ1-4; D remains ambiguous. Trimming left V 3 bases short and J 5 bases short, with 7 bases between. The germline gives CDR1 KGHSH, CDR2 LQKENI. The CDR3 has 13 residues.

This chain connects TRBV5-1 to TRBJ2-1; TRBD2 is a possible D gene (6 bases). The CDR3 is 16 amino acids. Germline V gene sequence: CDR1 SGHRS, CDR2 YFSETQ. Trimming left V 1 base short and J 9 bases short, with 20 bases between. CDR3: CASSLLVAGSRGEQFF. In DNA form, the CDR3 reads TGCGCCAGCAGCTTGTTAGTTGCGGGGTCAAGGGGTGAGCAGTTCTTC. Looking up the rest from reference TRBV5-1 and TRBJ2-1 gives the full variable domain: KAGVTQTPRYLIKTRGQQVTLSCSPISGHRSVSWYQQTPGQGLQFLFEYFSETQRNKGNFPGRFSGRQFSNSRSEMNVSTLELGDSALYLCASSLLVAGSRGEQFFGPGTRLTVL.

Comment on this clone: No DNA is shown, since the ends of the CDR3 on it are uncertain; the CDR3 is the one TCRdb lists. V usage is TRBV9 and J usage is TRBJ2-7; TRBD2, the D gene given by the table, was not confirmed from the DNA. The CDR3 region is 15 residues in length, termini included. In germline, CDR1 is SGDLS, CDR2 YYNGEE. The CDR3 protein is CASSFGPGGSYEQYF.

The chain couples TRBV5-8 to TRBJ1-1; D remains ambiguous. Germline CDR1 SGHTS, CDR2 YDEGEE. CDR3 size: 17 residues. The V end was cut by 0 bases, the J end by 4 bases, with 19 bases between. CDR3 nucleotides: TGTGCCAGCAGCTTGGGGCTGACGGGCCCGAGGGTCACTGAAGCTTTCTTT. This sequence encodes CASSLGLTGPRVTEAFF.

V usage is TRBV2 and J usage is TRBJ2-7; 9 bases agree with TRBD1. There are 11 residues in the CDR3. CDR1 and CDR2 from the germline V gene are SNHLY and FYNNEI. The CDR3 loop is CGRDRVHEQYF. DNA of the CDR3: TGTGGCCGGGACAGGGTCCACGAGCAGTACTTC.

The chain uses TRBV10-2 and TRBJ2-7, with 12 positions matching TRBD2. V lost 4 bases to trimming and J lost 5 bases; unmatched junction nucleotides: 3. This CDR3 has 14 amino acids. Germline CDR1 WSHSY, CDR2 SAAADI. The CDR3 protein is CASSGLAGDNEQYF. For the CDR3, the DNA is TGCGCCAGCAGTGGACTAGCGGGAGACAACGAGCAGTACTTC.

This clone was picked up one time. V and J are TRBV7-9 and TRBJ2-1, with a possible D match to TRBD2 (5 bases). Germline V lookup: CDR1 SEHNR, CDR2 FQNEAQ (reference sequence). The germline V and J ends were trimmed by 1 base and 3 bases, with 13 bases remaining between them. CDR3 length equals 16 residues. CDR3 sequence reads: CASSLGYLAVYNEQFF. The CDR3 nucleotides read TGTGCCAGCAGCTTAGGGTACCTAGCCGTCTACAATGAGCAGTTCTTC.

The chain couples TRBV12-3 or TRBV12-4 to TRBJ2-2; TRBD1 might be the D (6 bases). The ends were cut back, 6 bases at V and 5 bases at J, with 10 bases in the middle. The CDR3 consists of 13 residues. The CDR3 sequence is CASSNRVTGELFF. The CDR3, as DNA: TGTGCCAGCAGCAACAGGGTTACCGGGGAGCTGTTTTTT.

The genes are TRBV18 and TRBJ2-7, with 7 bases fitting TRBD1. Germline CDR1 KGHSH, CDR2 LQKENI. With 1 base clipped from V and 5 bases from J, the junction kept 5 bases outside the gene matches. The CDR3 spans 14 residues. The CDR3 nucleotides are TGTGCCAGCTCACCACAGACAGGGTCCAACGAGCAGTACTTC. This codes for CASSPQTGSNEQYF.

CDR3 residues: CASSPSTDTQYF. CDR3 bases: TGTGCCAGCAGTCCCTCCACAGATACGCAGTATTTT. The rearrangement uses TRBV28 and TRBJ2-3; the D is unclear. CDR3 length equals 12 residues. Germline CDR1 and CDR2: MDHEN and SYDVKM. V shed 5 bases and J shed 2 bases, with 5 bases lying between them.

The genes are TRBV24-1 and TRBJ2-3; 13 bases align to TRBD2. CDR3 length equals 17 residues. V gave up 3 bases and J gave up 5 bases; unmatched junction bases: 7. Germline V gene data show CDR1 as KGHDR and CDR2 as SFDVKD. CDR3 protein: CATSDPRGLAGLDTQYF. The CDR3 region has the DNA TGTGCCACCAGTGATCCAAGGGGACTAGCGGGATTAGATACGCAGTATTTT.

With respect to this clone: A much more abundant neighbour one base away suggests this may be a read error. The same CDR3 is also encoded by other DNA sequences in this sample. The rearrangement links TRBV7-9 to TRBJ2-7, with 10 positions matching TRBD1. CDR3 length equals 14 residues. Germline V gives CDR1 SEHNR, CDR2 FQNEAQ (reference sequence). The DNA of the CDR3 is TGTGCCAGCAGCTTGGGGACAGGGGTTTACGAGCAATACTTC. This sequence encodes CASSLGTGVYEQYF.

This chain links TRBV19 with TRBJ2-1, with TRBD2 identical over 8 bases. This CDR3 has 13 residues. J was trimmed by 9 bases and V by 3 bases; bases with no gene match: 4. Per germline, CDR1 LNHDA and CDR2 SQIVND (reference sequence). CDR3 loop: CASSMLGLGEQFF. The CDR3 DNA follows: TGTGCCAGTAGTATGTTGGGACTAGGTGAGCAGTTCTTC. The full variable domain, its missing parts supplied by reference TRBV19 and TRBJ2-1, is DGGITQSPKYLFRKEGQNVTLSCEQNLNHDAMYWYRQDPGQGLRLIYYSQIVNDFQKGDIAEGYSVSREKKESFPLTVTSAQKNPTAFYLCASSMLGLGEQFFGPGTRLTVL.

The chain links TRBV19 to TRBJ2-2, with D maybe TRBD2 (5 bases). The germline CDR1 and CDR2 sequences are LNHDA and SQIVND (reference sequence). V was trimmed by 3 bases and J by 6 bases, leaving 23 bases between them. The CDR3 spans 18 residues. The CDR3 sequence: CASSISLKAGFGAGELFF. The CDR3 nucleotides read TGTGCCAGTAGTATCAGTTTAAAGGCGGGTTTTGGGGCCGGGGAGCTGTTTTTT. Full variable domain (rest looked up from reference TRBV19 and TRBJ2-2): DGGITQSPKYLFRKEGQNVTLSCEQNLNHDAMYWYRQDPGQGLRLIYYSQIVNDFQKGDIAEGYSVSREKKESFPLTVTSAQKNPTAFYLCASSISLKAGFGAGELFFGEGSRLTVL.

This clone has only a few counts. The chain couples TRBV3-1 (or the pseudogene TRBV3-2) to TRBJ2-3; D remains ambiguous. The CDR3 runs 15 residues. V dropped 6 bases and J dropped 1 base, with 14 bases sitting between them. Germline V gene sequence: CDR1 LGHDT, CDR2 YNNKEL (reference sequence). CDR3 sequence reads: CASSYPGAGTDTQYF. CDR3 sequence (DNA): TGTGCCAGCAGTTACCCGGGTGCCGGCACAGATACGCAGTATTTT.

The gene calls are TRBV5-4 and TRBJ2-1, with TRBD2 identical over 8 bases. V lost 3 bases, J lost 8 bases, and 10 bases stayed unmatched. The CDR3 has 15 amino acids. Germline-derived CDR1 and CDR2 are SGHNT and YYREEE (reference sequence). The CDR3: CASSSDGTSIYEQFF. Here the CDR3 DNA reads TGTGCCAGCAGCTCTGACGGGACTAGTATTTATGAGCAGTTCTTC.

The V gene is TRBV4-2, the J gene TRBJ2-2, with D uncertain. V dropped 2 bases and J dropped 0 bases, with 10 bases sitting between them. This CDR3 is built from 16 residues. The germline CDR1 and CDR2 sequences are LGHNA and YNFKEQ. The CDR3: CASSQRHPSNTGELFF. CDR3 DNA sequence: TGTGCCAGCAGCCAACGACACCCCTCGAACACCGGGGAGCTGTTTTTT.

J is TRBJ2-2 and V is TRBV7-9; TRBD2 aligns across 13 bases. The germline V gene has CDR1 SEHNR and CDR2 FQNEAQ (reference sequence). Trimming cost V 5 bases and J 7 bases; bases outside gene matches: 7. The CDR3 has 16 residues. This chain's CDR3 is CASSPGTSGTGGELFF. The CDR3 DNA follows: TGTGCCAGCAGCCCTGGGACTAGCGGGACCGGCGGGGAGCTGTTTTTT.

The chain uses TRBV7-8 and TRBJ1-3; no reliable D call. V was trimmed by 1 base and J by 4 bases, leaving 11 bases between them. CDR3 length: 15 residues. Germline assignment: CDR1 SGHVS and CDR2 FQNEAQ. In DNA form, the CDR3 reads TGTGCCAGCAGCTTAGTCGCGGCTGGAGGAAACACCATATATTTT. This sequence encodes CASSLVAAGGNTIYF.

The J gene is TRBJ2-3, the V gene TRBV7-9; TRBD2 agrees at 9 bases. Trimming removed 4 bases from V and 3 bases from J; junction bases left unmatched: 11. The length of the CDR3 is 17 residues. From germline, CDR1 is SEHNR and CDR2 FQNEAQ (reference sequence). The CDR3 loop reads CASSYGSSGRYTDTQYF. CDR3 coding DNA: TGTGCCAGCAGCTATGGGAGTAGCGGGAGATATACAGATACGCAGTATTTT.

The J gene is TRBJ2-1, the V gene TRBV6-2 or TRBV6-3, with TRBD2 identical over 9 bases. The CDR3 consists of 16 residues. V dropped 4 bases and J dropped 4; count of bases not matched to a gene: 8. Germline CDR1 reads MNHEY; CDR2 reads SVGEGT. Here the CDR3 reads CASSSRLAAPYNEQFF. CDR3 sequence (DNA): TGTGCCAGCAGTTCCCGACTAGCGGCACCTTACAATGAGCAGTTCTTC.

This chain uses TRBV5-1 with TRBJ1-2; D possibly corresponds to TRBD1 (5 bases). Deletions cut 0 bases from V and 8 bases from J, with 20 bases between. CDR1 and CDR2 (germline): SGHRS, YFSETQ. CDR3 length: 16 residues. This chain's CDR3 is CASSLGGGSGTYGYTF. CDR3 DNA sequence: TGCGCCAGCAGCTTGGGCGGGGGGTCGGGGACTTACGGCTACACCTTC.

The chain carries TRBV12-5 and TRBJ2-7, with 9 nucleotides matching TRBD1. This CDR3 is 17 amino acids long. J gave up 2 bases and V 5 bases, and 13 bases lay outside the gene matches. CDR1 and CDR2 (germline): LGHNT, FRNRAP. The CDR3 region has the DNA TGTGCTAGTGGTCCCAAGGGGGGTGGGACAGGGCCCTACGAGCAGTACTTC. Translation gives CASGPKGGGTGPYEQYF.

This clone has a single count. Its ends do not fully match the called genes, so a read error is possible. The rearrangement uses TRBV13 and TRBJ2-7, with TRBD1 matching 9 bases. Germline V gene lookup returns CDR1 PRHDT and CDR2 FYEKMQ (reference sequence). This CDR3 region has 13 residues. The CDR3 loop is CASSLTRADRGNF. As DNA, the CDR3 is TGTGCCAGCAGCTTGACGCGGGCCGACAGGGGGAACTTC.

V usage is TRBV4-2 and J usage is TRBJ2-3; 7 nucleotides agree with TRBD1. V lost 0 bases and J lost 6; bases outside the gene matches: 9. CDR3 length: 16 amino acids. Germline V gene data show CDR1 as LGHNA and CDR2 as YNFKEQ. The CDR3, as DNA: TGTGCCAGCAGCCAAGATCCTCGACAGGGTAGCGATACGCAGTATTTT. It encodes CASSQDPRQGSDTQYF.

The gene calls are TRBV9 and TRBJ2-5; D gene ambiguous. Trimming cost V 0 bases and J 5 bases, with 5 bases left between them. Germline V lookup: CDR1 SGDLS, CDR2 YYNGEE. CDR3 length: 12 amino acids. The CDR3: CASSVAGETQYF. The CDR3 DNA is TGTGCCAGCAGCGTAGCCGGGGAGACCCAGTACTTC.

This chain links TRBV6-6 with TRBJ1-5, with 7 bases matching TRBD1. This CDR3 region has 14 residues. From germline, CDR1 is MNHNY and CDR2 SVGAGI (reference sequence). The trim removed 5 bases at V and 4 bases at J, leaving 5 bases unmatched. In nucleotides, the CDR3 is TGTGCCAGCAGTCCAGGGACAGTTAATCAGCCCCAGCATTTT. It encodes CASSPGTVNQPQHF.

The CDR3 loop is CASSPSGQGAYEQYF. For the CDR3, the DNA is TGTGCCAGCAGCCCCTCCGGACAGGGTGCCTACGAGCAGTACTTC. J is TRBJ2-7 and V is TRBV13, with 8 bases matching TRBD1. Losses at the gene ends were 5 bases for V and 2 bases for J; bases not matched to a gene: 8. Per the germline V gene, CDR1 is PRHDT and CDR2 is FYEKMQ (reference sequence). This CDR3 has 15 amino acids.